This TCR beta chain emerged from a study of CD8 T cells in Susac syndrome. An input of about 0.5 to 1 ug of RNA was subjected to reverse transcription using random hexamers. Across 54 Vbeta and 13 Jbeta, TCR beta CDR3 was amplified with immunoSEQ multiplex PCR. Each CDR3 protein gets one entry after TCRdb re-called the immunoSEQ multiplex PCR reads with MiXCR. The table records about 130,000 distinct CDR3 sequences, around 94% of them present only once. Study results and limitations: In its TCR sequencing and HLA analysis, the study acknowledged that the number of individuals was relatively small.

Looked up from germline, CDR1 is ENHRY and CDR2 is SYGVKD. The V and J ends lost 8 bases and 9 bases respectively, with 9 bases between them. CDR3 length: 10 residues. Sequencing of TCR beta, carried out with a high-throughput approach, was applied to CD8+ and CD4+ T cells from the blood. In the case of this clonotype: Its antigen is not known.

The sequencing sample was made of CD4+ T cells from PBMCs. This sequence originates from a human donor in good health. The chain uses TRBV10-3 and TRBJ2-3; no reliable D call. The CDR3 region has the DNA TGTGCCATCGGCTTAGAGACGCAGTATTTT. Residues: CAIGLETQYF.